The 22 T cell receptor beta chains given below trace back to one sample, sequenced in a study of tumor and adjacent non-tumor tissue in lung cancer (dated by TCRdb to 2017 to 2018). RNA was isolated from bulk unsorted tissue, and RNA quality was assessed with a NanoDrop ND-1000 and an Agilent 2100. Libraries were made using multiplex PCR. TCRdb records Illumina HiSeq 2500 as the sequencer. Following protocols modified from ARM-PCR, the researchers constructed TCRbeta libraries through three rounds of nested PCR with primers (Table S4). TCRdb trimmed the raw reads at Q25, called clones with MiXCR and kept productive beta chains. Entries that share a CDR3 protein sequence are merged under the most common genes and DNA. The sample profile shows some 120,000 distinct CDR3 sequences; 66% of them were found once. The top ten clones comprise 9.5% to 15% of the sample. The specimen sequenced was lung tumor tissue. The receptor set was obtained from a man aged 25-45 years with non-small cell lung cancer.

The chain is built from TRBV11-2 and TRBJ2-1; D remains unclear. CDR1 and CDR2 (germline): SGHAT, FQNNGV. The ends were cut back, 3 bases at V and 11 bases at J, with 11 bases in the middle. The CDR3 is 12 residues long. CDR3 bases: TGTGCCAGCAGCTTGGAACACTACCAGCAGTTCTTC. Translation: CASSLEHYQQFF.

J is TRBJ2-1 and V is TRBV7-9, with 11 bases aligning to TRBD1. The germline V gene encodes CDR1 SEHNR and CDR2 FQNEAQ (reference sequence). J lost 0 bases, V lost 5 bases, and 6 bases had no gene match. The CDR3 sequence is 17 residues long. The CDR3 DNA sequence: TGTGCCAGCAGCCAGGAGGACAGGGGGCCCTCCTACAATGAGCAGTTCTTC. The encoded protein is CASSQEDRGPSYNEQFF.

Notes on this clonotype: A much larger clone is a single base away; this may be a read error. The rearrangement links TRBV13 to TRBJ1-1; D is undetermined. This CDR3 has 14 residues. Germline loops: CDR1 PRHDT, CDR2 FYEKMQ (reference sequence). V shed 2 bases and J shed 1 base, with 8 bases lying between them. As DNA, the CDR3 is TGTGCCAGCAGCTTATTGCGGGAGAACACTGAAGCTTTCTTT. This codes for CASSLLRENTEAFF.

Notes on this clonotype: At one boundary the junction diverges from the germline segment, which might be a read error. The chain couples TRBV6-2 or TRBV6-3 to TRBJ2-5; D might be TRBD2 (5 bases). Germline CDR1 is MNHEY and CDR2 is SVGEGT. The CDR3 has 12 amino acids. CDR3 coding DNA: TGTGCAAGCATCCGGGGTGGGGAGACCCAGTACTTC. Its protein product is CASIRGGETQYF.

This clonotype was detected only a few times. V is TRBV20-1 and J is TRBJ2-1; 10 nucleotides line up with TRBD2. The CDR3 is 14 residues long. Germline CDR1 DFQATT, CDR2 SNEGSKA (reference sequence). CDR3 loop: CNARTSGGYNEQFF. The CDR3 DNA reads as TGCAATGCAAGGACTAGCGGAGGCTACAATGAGCAGTTCTTC.

This clonotype was counted many times. The chain uses TRBV12-3 or TRBV12-4 and TRBJ2-7, with 8 bases that match TRBD2. The trim removed 5 bases at V and 2 bases at J, leaving 5 bases unmatched. The CDR3 spans 14 residues. The CDR3 sequence is CASSTSAGAYEQYF. CDR3 nucleotides: TGTGCCAGCAGTACATCAGCGGGAGCCTACGAGCAGTACTTC.

CDR3 sequence reads: CTRSQDPAFSRGDQAFF. DNA of the CDR3: TGCACCCGCAGCCAAGATCCGGCATTCTCCCGCGGGGACCAAGCTTTCTTT. This chain links TRBV1 with TRBJ1-1. TRBV1 is noted as a pseudogene. The CDR3 loop spans 17 amino acids.

This clonotype was found once. Germline is not matched at one junction end, which may reflect a read error. The V gene is TRBV12-3 or TRBV12-4, the J gene TRBJ2-5; TRBD2 matches at 7 bases. The CDR3 totals 14 residues. Written as DNA, the CDR3 is TGTGTCAGCAGATGGGGGACTATCCAAGAGACCCAGTACTTC. The encoded protein is CVSRWGTIQETQYF.

This clonotype was detected a few times. At one of its ends the junction is not consistent with the germline gene, which may arise from a read error. This chain uses TRBV5-1 with TRBJ2-1; tentative D call: TRBD1 (5 bases). This CDR3 is built from 13 residues. Germline CDR1 reads SGHRS; CDR2 reads YFSETQ. Written as DNA, the CDR3 is TGCGCCAGCAGCTTGTTATTCGGGCAGGGTGAAGTCTTC. Its translation is CASSLLFGQGEVF.

A note on this clonotype: Since no conserved phenylalanine or tryptophan closes the CDR3, a read error is the likely cause. The chain carries TRBV4-1 and TRBJ2-5, with 11 bases lining up with TRBD2. The CDR3 is 15 residues long. Germline V gene sequence: CDR1 MGHRA, CDR2 YSYEKL. The CDR3 region is CTSSPPGLAEETQYL. In DNA, the CDR3 is TGCACCAGCAGCCCTCCGGGACTAGCGGAAGAGACCCAGTACTTA.

This clonotype appeared a few times. The J gene is TRBJ1-2, the V gene TRBV20-1, with a tentative D call TRBD1 (5 bases). V was shortened by 4 bases and J by 6 bases, with 15 bases between the two germline ends. The CDR3 runs to 13 residues. Germline V gene sequence: CDR1 DFQATT, CDR2 SNEGSKA (reference sequence). CDR3 DNA: TGCAGTGCTACACACACATGGGGCCATGGCTACACCTTC. The encoded protein is CSATHTWGHGYTF.

In the case of this clonotype: The germline gene is not matched at one end of the junction; a read error may be the cause. The chain carries TRBV6-2 or TRBV6-3 and TRBJ2-2; D may be TRBD1 or TRBD2 (5 bases each). The CDR3 extends over 18 amino acids. CDR1 MNHEY and CDR2 SVGEGT come from the germline V gene. In DNA form, the CDR3 reads TGTGCCAGCACCCAAGCCCCTCCAGGGTTCCGGAACACCGGGGAGCTGTATTTT. As protein: CASTQAPPGFRNTGELYF.

With regard to this clonotype: No conserved phenylalanine or tryptophan ends this CDR3, so it is likely a read error. In nucleotides, the CDR3 is TGTGCCAGCAGTTACTTGGCGGGGCAGTACTCC. Amino acids: CASSYLAGQYS. The chain joins TRBV6-2 or TRBV6-3 to TRBJ2-7; tentative D call: TRBD2 (5 bases). The CDR3 is 11 amino acids. Germline lookup yields CDR1 MNHEY and CDR2 SVGEGT. V was shortened by 1 base and J by 9 bases, with 7 bases between the two germline ends.

Details on this clonotype: At one end the junction does not follow the germline gene, possibly because of a read error. The V gene is TRBV20-1, the J gene TRBJ2-6; 9 bases align to TRBD1. CDR1 and CDR2 from the germline V gene are DFQATT and SNEGSKA (reference sequence). The length of the CDR3 is 18 residues. The CDR3: CSARATGGTDYGANVLTF. As DNA, the CDR3 is TGCAGTGCTAGAGCCACAGGGGGCACAGACTATGGGGCCAACGTTCTGACTTTC.

The rearrangement uses TRBV11-2 and TRBJ1-5; D is perhaps TRBD1 (5 bases). The CDR3 spans 15 residues. V lost 5 bases to trimming and J lost 7 bases, with 18 bases between them. CDR1 is SGHAT, CDR2 FQNNGV, per germline. The CDR3 region has the DNA TGTGCCAGCAGCGCGGGACGGGGTAATTTGCAGCCCCAGCATTTT. It codes for CASSAGRGNLQPQHF. The complete variable domain, with remaining parts taken from reference TRBV11-2 and TRBJ1-5, reads EAGVAQSPRYKIIEKRQSVAFWCNPISGHATLYWYQQILGQGPKLLIQFQNNGVVDDSQLPKDRFSAERLKGVDSTLKIQPAKLEDSAVYLCASSAGRGNLQPQHFGDGTRLSIL.

The genes are TRBV7-2 and TRBJ2-5; 9 bases are shared with TRBD2. The V segment lost 5 bases and the J segment 4 bases; nucleotides outside the gene matches: 5. This CDR3 has 14 residues. CDR1 SGHTA and CDR2 FQGNSA come from the germline V gene. The CDR3 protein is CASSPREGPETQYF. The CDR3 coding sequence is TGTGCCAGCAGCCCGCGGGAGGGGCCAGAGACCCAGTACTTC.

As concerns this clonotype: This may arise from a read error, as a much more abundant clone is one base away. The chain couples TRBV10-1 to TRBJ2-3; D is uncertain. Germline V gene sequence: CDR1 WNHNN, CDR2 SYGVQD (reference sequence). V lost 6 bases and J lost 6, with 10 bases in between. The CDR3 sequence is 12 residues long. This CDR3 reads CASREDADTQYF. The CDR3, as DNA: TGCGCCAGCAGAGAGGACGCGGATACGCAGTATTTT.

In regard to this clonotype: This may be a read error: a much more frequent sequence differs by one nucleotide. The rearrangement joins TRBV20-1 to TRBJ1-4; no clear D gene. V lost 2 bases, J lost 5 bases, and 12 bases lay in between. The CDR3 is made up of 14 amino acids. Germline values: CDR1 DFQATT, CDR2 SNEGSKA (reference sequence). CDR3 DNA: TGCAGTGCTAGATCGGGTGCGACCAATGAAAAACTGTTTTTT. Encoded protein: CSARSGATNEKLFF.

With regard to this clonotype: The junction and the germline gene differ at one end; a read error may be behind it. V is TRBV4-3 and J is TRBJ1-4; no clear D. The CDR3 runs 15 residues. Germline assignment: CDR1 LGHNA and CDR2 YSLEER. The CDR3: CASIATPGWSEKLFF. CDR3 DNA sequence: TGCGCCAGCATCGCTACCCCCGGGTGGAGCGAAAAACTATTTTTT.

In regard to this clonotype: A read error may account for a junction end that differs from germline. J is TRBJ2-7 and V is TRBV6-5; D perhaps matches TRBD1 (5 bases). The DNA end is a closer match to TRBJ2-1, so the J assignment may be wrong. Germline V lookup: CDR1 MNHEY, CDR2 SVGAGI. CDR3 length equals 14 residues. CDR3 amino acids: CASSYRYRGYEQFF. As DNA, the CDR3 is TGTGCCAGTAGTTACCGTTATAGGGGATACGAGCAGTTCTTC.

Remarks on this clonotype: This sequence may be a read error, since a much larger clone differs from it by one base. The chain employs TRBV20-1 and TRBJ1-1; the match to TRBD1 covers 7 bases. Germline CDR1 DFQATT, CDR2 SNEGSKA (reference sequence). This CDR3 has 12 amino acids. In DNA form, the CDR3 reads TGCAGTGCTAGACAGGGGGGCACTGAACCTTTCTTT. Its protein product is CSARQGGTEPFF.

With respect to this clonotype: The CDR3 carries no conserved terminal phenylalanine or tryptophan, so it likely arises from a read error. This chain connects TRBV12-3 or TRBV12-4 to TRBJ2-7; TRBD1 is a possible D gene (5 bases). The V end was cut by 4 bases, the J end by 1 base, with 11 bases between. This CDR3 is 14 amino acids long. The CDR3 nucleotides read TGTGCCAGCAGTTCCCTGGCAGGGTCCTACGAGCAGTACTTA. Its protein product is CASSSLAGSYEQYL.